One sample yielded the 27 T cell receptor beta chains listed below, sequenced in a study of T cell changes during pregnancy in multiple sclerosis. Clones were sequenced by immunoSEQ multiplex PCR, and TCRdb holds only the in-frame ones, with some missing. The sample yields about 40,000 clones, 92% seen once. This specimen consisted of CD8+ T cells from peripheral blood mononuclear cells, obtained in the first trimester of pregnancy. These receptors were taken from a female donor with multiple sclerosis, enrolled in a pregnancy study.

The V and J genes are TRBV15 and TRBJ1-1; D gene unclear. CDR3 length: 15 residues. The germline V and J ends were trimmed by 0 bases and 2 bases, with 10 bases remaining between them. The germline V gene has CDR1 LNHNV and CDR2 YYDKDF (reference sequence). The CDR3 sequence: CATSRELGGNTEAFF. CDR3 nucleotide sequence: TGTGCCACCAGCAGAGAATTAGGAGGAAACACTGAAGCTTTCTTT.

V usage is TRBV6-5 and J usage is TRBJ2-5; 12 nucleotides line up with TRBD2. V was pared by 3 bases and J by 5 bases, with 7 bases of the junction left unmatched. Germline CDR1 reads MNHEY; CDR2 reads SVGAGI. CDR3 length: 16 amino acids. The CDR3 sequence is CASSYVLAGGFETQYF. DNA of the CDR3: TGTGCCAGCAGTTATGTTCTAGCGGGGGGGTTTGAGACCCAGTACTTC.

This chain links TRBV15 with TRBJ2-5; TRBD2 matches 9 bases. V lost 3 bases, J lost 3 bases, and 14 bases stayed unmatched. Germline values: CDR1 LNHNV, CDR2 YYDKDF (reference sequence). The CDR3 extends over 18 amino acids. CDR3 sequence (DNA): TGTGCCACCAGCAGGAGGGGTCTAGCGGGGACCCCAGAAGAGACCCAGTACTTC. It specifies CATSRRGLAGTPEETQYF. The full variable domain, rest sourced from reference TRBV15 and TRBJ2-5, is DAMVIQNPRYQVTQFGKPVTLSCSQTLNHNVMYWYQQKSSQAPKLLFHYYDKDFNNEADTPDNFQSRRPNTSFCFLDIRSPGLGDTAMYLCATSRRGLAGTPEETQYFGPGTRLLVL.

The rearrangement joins TRBV6-5 to TRBJ1-5; 9 nucleotides align to TRBD1. Germline V gene sequence: CDR1 MNHEY, CDR2 SVGAGI. Trimming removed 6 bases from V and 4 bases from J; junction bases left unmatched: 7. The CDR3 extends over 15 amino acids. This chain's CDR3 is CASSRGQGKNQPQHF. CDR3 bases: TGTGCCAGCAGCCGCGGACAGGGGAAGAATCAGCCCCAGCATTTT.

The chain couples TRBV11-3 to TRBJ2-3, with 8 nucleotides matching TRBD2. The V segment lost 4 bases and the J segment 0 bases; nucleotides outside the gene matches: 6. The germline CDR1 and CDR2 sequences are SGHNT and YENEEA. The length of the CDR3 is 16 residues. CDR3 sequence reads: CASSSNSGESTDTQYF. The CDR3 DNA reads TGTGCCAGCAGCTCAAATAGCGGGGAGAGCACAGATACGCAGTATTTT.

V usage is TRBV5-6 and J usage is TRBJ2-3, with 8 bases identical to TRBD1. The CDR3 is made up of 16 amino acids. V shed 5 bases, J shed 4 bases, and the junction held 12 bases outside the gene matches. Germline V CDR1 and CDR2: SGHDT, YYEEEE. CDR3 sequence: CASRPMDRENSDTQYF. For the CDR3, the DNA is TGTGCCAGCAGACCCATGGACAGGGAGAATTCAGATACGCAGTATTTT.

This chain links TRBV9 with TRBJ2-5; D is uncertain. This CDR3 region has 16 residues. The germline gives CDR1 SGDLS, CDR2 YYNGEE. Deletions cut 0 bases from V and 2 bases from J, with 14 bases between. CDR3 sequence reads: CASSVGGDWSQETQYF. The DNA of the CDR3 is TGTGCCAGCAGCGTAGGAGGAGATTGGTCACAAGAGACCCAGTACTTC.

This sequence joins TRBV27 and TRBJ2-7, with 7 positions matching TRBD1. With V trimmed by 8 bases and J by 2 bases, 6 bases remained unmatched. The CDR3 contains 13 residues. CDR1 MNHEY and CDR2 SMNVEV come from the germline V gene (reference sequence). The CDR3 DNA follows: TGTGCCAGCTATGGGGACAGCCCCTACGAGCAGTACTTC. It specifies CASYGDSPYEQYF.

The CDR3 protein is CASSQTPTGGTEAFF. DNA for the CDR3: TGTGCCAGCAGCCAGACCCCTACAGGGGGCACTGAAGCTTTCTTT. The V and J genes are TRBV13 and TRBJ1-1; TRBD1 aligns across 8 bases. Per germline, CDR1 PRHDT and CDR2 FYEKMQ (reference sequence). V shed 5 bases and J 4 bases; nucleotides not matched to a gene: 9. The length of the CDR3 is 15 residues.

The V call is TRBV28, the J call TRBJ1-4; D gene unclear. Trimming removed 8 bases at V and 6 bases at J, with 13 bases between. The CDR3 sequence is 13 residues long. Germline V gene data show CDR1 as MDHEN and CDR2 as SYDVKM. The CDR3 DNA is TGTGCCAGCCTCAAGGAGGAGGATGAAAAACTGTTTTTT. Translating gives CASLKEEDEKLFF.

The chain joins TRBV27 to TRBJ2-2, with 10 nucleotides matching TRBD2. J was trimmed by 6 bases and V by 2 bases; bases with no gene match: 3. The CDR3 is made up of 15 amino acids. The germline CDR1 and CDR2 sequences are MNHEY and SMNVEV (reference sequence). CDR3 coding DNA: TGTGCCAGCAGTTTAGTTAGCGGGGGGCCCGGGGAGCTGTTTTTT. This sequence encodes CASSLVSGGPGELFF.

This chain joins TRBV13 and TRBJ1-1, with D possibly being TRBD1 (5 bases). V was clipped by 5 bases and J by 8 bases, with 15 bases between them. Germline V gives CDR1 PRHDT, CDR2 FYEKMQ (reference sequence). CDR3 length: 13 residues. The CDR3 DNA reads as TGTGCCAGCAGCCTGGACCGCGGGGGGGAAGCTTTCTTT. This encodes CASSLDRGGEAFF.

The chain carries TRBV7-2 and TRBJ2-3, with D unclear. The germline V and J ends were trimmed by 1 base and 0 bases, with 17 bases remaining between them. Per germline, CDR1 SGHTA and CDR2 FQGNSA. The CDR3 runs 18 residues. CDR3 sequence: CASSLDPQNAFSTDTQYF. The CDR3 DNA reads TGTGCCAGCAGCTTAGACCCTCAGAACGCCTTCAGCACAGATACGCAGTATTTT. Combining the CDR3 with reference TRBV7-2 and TRBJ2-3 gives the whole variable domain GAGVSQSPSNKVTEKGKDVELRCDPISGHTALYWYRQSLGQGLEFLIYFQGNSAPDKSGLPSDRFSAERTGGSVSTLTIQRTQQEDSAVYLCASSLDPQNAFSTDTQYFGPGTRLTVL.

The chain uses TRBV6-4 and TRBJ2-1; a possible D gene is TRBD2 (7 bases). V was shortened by 2 bases and J by 7 bases, with 15 bases between the two germline ends. The CDR3 extends over 15 amino acids. CDR1 and CDR2 from the germline V gene are MRHNA and SNTAGT. In DNA form, the CDR3 reads TGTGCCAGCAGTGACGCAGGGGAGGGTGGAAATGAGCAGTTCTTC. Its translation is CASSDAGEGGNEQFF.

V usage is TRBV9 and J usage is TRBJ2-2; TRBD2 agrees at 7 bases. The V gene end was trimmed by 0 bases and the J gene end by 4 bases; junction bases not matched to a gene: 6. Germline assignment: CDR1 SGDLS and CDR2 YYNGEE. The CDR3 sequence is 16 residues long. Here the CDR3 DNA reads TGTGCCAGCAGCGTAGGGGAGGGTAGCCTCACCGGGGAGCTGTTTTTT. Protein product: CASSVGEGSLTGELFF.

J is TRBJ1-5 and V is TRBV2, with a weak D call TRBD1 (6 bases). The V and J ends lost 6 bases and 5 bases respectively, with 17 bases between them. Germline assignment: CDR1 SNHLY and CDR2 FYNNEI. This CDR3 comprises 15 residues. The DNA for the CDR3 is TGTGCCAGCAGGGCAGGACAGCAAAGAGATCAGCCCCAGCATTTT. Its protein is CASRAGQQRDQPQHF.

The chain is built from TRBV10-3 and TRBJ2-2, with TRBD1 matching 12 bases. CDR1 is ENHRY and CDR2 is SYGVKD in the germline V gene. The CDR3 loop spans 15 amino acids. J lost 7 bases, V lost 5 bases, and 5 bases had no gene match. The CDR3 nucleotides read TGTGCCATCAGTCGGGACAGGGGGCTCGGCGGGGAGCTGTTTTTT. Encoded protein: CAISRDRGLGGELFF.

The V gene is TRBV7-3, the J gene TRBJ2-3; 12 bases map to TRBD2. The CDR3 loop spans 15 amino acids. V was pared by 5 bases and J by 4 bases, with 4 bases of the junction left unmatched. The germline V gene encodes CDR1 SGHTA and CDR2 FQGTGA. Here the CDR3 DNA reads TGTGCCAGCAGCCCTAGCGGGGGGGCCGCAGATACGCAGTATTTT. This translates into CASSPSGGAADTQYF. Variable domain in full (rest from reference TRBV7-3 and TRBJ2-3): GAGVSQTPSNKVTEKGKYVELRCDPISGHTALYWYRQSLGQGPEFLIYFQGTGAADDSGLPNDRFFAVRPEGSVSTLKIQRTERGDSAVYLCASSPSGGAADTQYFGPGTRLTVL.

The rearrangement uses TRBV6-1 and TRBJ1-2; a possible D gene is TRBD1 (5 bases). The germline V and J ends were trimmed by 5 bases and 7 bases, with 8 bases remaining between them. This CDR3 comprises 11 residues. CDR1 is MNHNS and CDR2 is SASEGT in the germline V gene. CDR3 nucleotides: TGTGCCAGCAGTACGGGGGGTGGCTACACCTTC. This translates into CASSTGGGYTF.

V usage is TRBV5-1 and J usage is TRBJ2-7, with a possible D match to TRBD1 (5 bases). V dropped 4 bases and J dropped 4 bases, with 12 bases sitting between them. This CDR3 has 13 amino acids. Germline CDR1 reads SGHRS; CDR2 reads YFSETQ. DNA of the CDR3: TGCGCCAGCAGCACGGACATACAATACGAGCAGTACTTC. It encodes CASSTDIQYEQYF.

This chain uses TRBV7-6 with TRBJ1-3, with 8 nucleotides matching TRBD1. The trim removed 4 bases at V and 2 bases at J, leaving 10 bases unmatched. Germline assignment: CDR1 SGHVS and CDR2 FNYEAQ. CDR3 length: 17 residues. The CDR3 here is CASSYQTGELAGNTIYF. The CDR3 DNA reads as TGTGCCAGCAGCTACCAGACAGGGGAGCTGGCTGGAAACACCATATATTTT. Full variable domain (outside the CDR3, taken from reference TRBV7-6 and TRBJ1-3): GAGVSQSPRYKVTKRGQDVALRCDPISGHVSLYWYRQALGQGPEFLTYFNYEAQQDKSGLPNDRFSAERPEGSISTLTIQRTEQRDSAMYRCASSYQTGELAGNTIYFGEGSWLTVV.

Remarks on this clone: At one end, the junction sequence differs from germline, possibly due to a read error. The V call is TRBV10-1, the J call TRBJ1-3, with D perhaps matching TRBD1 (5 bases). The V gene's germline CDR1 is WNHNN and CDR2 SYGVQD (reference sequence). The CDR3 runs 15 residues. The DNA of the CDR3 is TGCGCCAGCAGTGAAGTATGGCAGGGTTGGTCTCTTATCGATTTT. Amino acids: CASSEVWQGWSLIDF.

The chain couples TRBV6-5 to TRBJ1-6; D might be TRBD1 (6 bases). V shed 2 bases and J shed 6 bases, with 14 bases lying between them. Germline V gives CDR1 MNHEY, CDR2 SVGAGI. The CDR3 spans 16 residues. This CDR3 is CASSYGTQGRNSPLHF. The CDR3 DNA reads TGTGCCAGCAGTTACGGCACACAGGGTCGTAATTCACCCCTCCACTTT.

The gene calls are TRBV6-1 and TRBJ2-5; 7 positions match TRBD1. After removal of 5 bases from V and 6 bases from J, the junction contained 12 bases not matched to a gene. The CDR3 consists of 15 residues. Germline values: CDR1 MNHNS, CDR2 SASEGT. CDR3 DNA sequence: TGTGCCAGCAGTAAGGGGGACAGTCAGGGGAAGACCCAGTACTTC. Its protein is CASSKGDSQGKTQYF.

The chain joins TRBV11-2 to TRBJ2-3; 7 nucleotides match TRBD2. The CDR3 covers 16 residues. Germline trimming cut 5 bases from V and 0 bases from J; bases unmatched to any gene: 8. Germline assignment: CDR1 SGHAT and CDR2 FQNNGV. CDR3 residues: CASSPTSESSTDTQYF. CDR3 bases: TGTGCCAGCAGCCCTACTAGCGAATCTAGCACAGATACGCAGTATTTT.

This sequence joins TRBV27 and TRBJ1-5; TRBD1 is a possible D gene (5 bases). V dropped 3 bases and J dropped 0 bases, with 12 bases sitting between them. Germline V gene data show CDR1 as MNHEY and CDR2 as SMNVEV (reference sequence). The CDR3 has 16 residues. The CDR3 sequence: CASSFGGDYSNQPQHF. In nucleotides, the CDR3 is TGTGCCAGCAGTTTCGGGGGGGATTATAGCAATCAGCCCCAGCATTTT.

This clone was picked up a small number of times. The chain carries TRBV9 and TRBJ1-2; a possible D gene is TRBD1 (6 bases). The CDR3 totals 12 residues. CDR1 and CDR2 from the germline V gene are SGDLS and YYNGEE. V lost 3 bases and J 3 bases, leaving 6 bases between the germline ends. The DNA of the CDR3 is TGTGCCAGCAGCGGACAGGACTATGGCTACACCTTC. It codes for CASSGQDYGYTF.